This TCR beta chain was sequenced in a study of glioma-infiltrating T cells. The study's findings and limits: Above-expected tissue-blood divergence occurred in all gliomas, most in low-grade ones. Tissue and blood shared very few CDR3 sequences.

The iRepertoire nested amplicon-rescue multiplex PCR amplified TCR alpha and beta CDR3s from RNA. Tissue mRNA or PBMC total RNA, about 85-400 ng, went into one-step reverse transcription and amplification. Via MiXCR, TCRdb re-called the multiplex PCR reads, giving one row per CDR3 protein. The sample holds roughly 200,000 distinct CDR3 sequences, over 25% seen once. This clonotype was seen only a few times. Its antigen is undetermined. CDR3 length: 15 amino acids. CDR1 and CDR2 (germline): SGHDN, FVKESK. The V segment lost 4 bases and the J segment 3 bases; nucleotides outside the gene matches: 6. The TCR originated in a human donor with low-grade glioma or glioblastoma, undergoing nonglioma brain surgery, or in good health (not recorded which). The chain carries TRBV14 and TRBJ2-7; 10 bases line up with TRBD1. Sequenced material: glioma tissue, nonneoplastic brain tissue, or PBMCs (not recorded which). The CDR3 DNA reads TGTGCCAGCAGCCGGACAGGGGGTTTGGTCTACGAGCAGTACTTC. Its protein is CASSRTGGLVYEQYF.